These 29 T cell receptor beta chains were sequenced from one sample in a study of T cell repertoires in cytomegalovirus infection (dated by TCRdb to the late 2010s). Sequencing relied on an Illumina HiSeq 1500. TCRdb handled the public reads itself, with Q25 trimming in fastp and clone calling in MiXCR, and kept productive beta chains. CDR3 protein duplicates are merged, each entry listing the most common genes and DNA. The sample profile shows fewer than 700,000 distinct CDR3 sequences; approximately 24% of them were found once. The ten largest clones take up roughly 8% of the sample. What was sequenced was CD8+ T cells from PBMCs. The receptor set was obtained from a human donor in good health (CMV status not recorded). Some clones in this sample may be carry-over from other donors' samples.

To note about this clonotype: This may be a read error, as it is one base from a much larger clone. The CDR3 sequence is CASSEGTYEQYF. The CDR3 region has the DNA TGCGCCAGCAGTGAGGGCACCTACGAGCAGTACTTC. V and J are TRBV10-2 and TRBJ2-7; D call uncertain. V lost 2 bases to trimming and J lost 2 bases, with 4 bases between them. The V gene's germline CDR1 is WSHSY and CDR2 SAAADI. The length of the CDR3 is 12 residues.

The rearrangement uses TRBV10-3 and TRBJ2-1; D may be TRBD1 or TRBD2 (6 bases each). Germline CDR1 ENHRY, CDR2 SYGVKD. V lost 3 bases and J lost 10, with 7 bases in between. This CDR3 has 11 amino acids. The CDR3 sequence is CAISEGGEQFF. The CDR3 DNA sequence: TGTGCCATCAGTGAAGGGGGGGAGCAGTTCTTC.

In this sample, this clonotype turned up many times. CDR3 region: CASSPDGDYNEQFF. CDR3 nucleotides: TGTGCCAGCAGCCCTGACGGAGACTACAATGAGCAGTTCTTC. This chain links TRBV5-6 with TRBJ2-1; no clear D. The CDR3 length is 14 residues. V lost 4 bases and J lost 3, with 11 bases in between. Germline loops: CDR1 SGHDT, CDR2 YYEEEE.

Only a few counts were recorded for this clonotype. The V call is TRBV12-3 or TRBV12-4, the J call TRBJ2-7, with a weak D call TRBD1 (5 bases). Deletions cut 4 bases from V and 6 bases from J, with 19 bases between. CDR3 length: 15 residues. The CDR3 bases are TGTGCCAGCAGTTCAGGGCAGGGTTCCAACCTCGAGCAGTACTTC. This codes for CASSSGQGSNLEQYF.

The chain links TRBV27 to TRBJ2-5, with 9 bases that match TRBD2. Germline CDR1 is MNHEY and CDR2 is SMNVEV (reference sequence). V lost 3 bases to trimming and J lost 4 bases; unmatched junction nucleotides: 6. The CDR3 length is 15 residues. CDR3: CASSFTAGGAETQYF. The CDR3 DNA reads as TGTGCCAGCAGTTTCACGGCGGGAGGGGCAGAGACCCAGTACTTC.

The J gene is TRBJ2-1, the V gene TRBV7-3, with TRBD1 identical over 9 bases. The CDR3 covers 13 residues. Germline trimming cut 8 bases from V and 3 bases from J; bases unmatched to any gene: 2. Germline-derived CDR1 and CDR2 are SGHTA and FQGTGA. Here the CDR3 reads CASGGQGYNEQFF. The CDR3 coding sequence is TGTGCCAGCGGGGGACAGGGCTACAATGAGCAGTTCTTC.

V and J are TRBV10-1 and TRBJ2-2; 7 bases line up with TRBD1. The CDR3 has 13 amino acids. Germline lookup yields CDR1 WNHNN and CDR2 SYGVQD (reference sequence). V trimming: 8 bases; J trimming: 5 bases; junction bases outside the gene matches: 5. The CDR3 sequence is CASGTAKTGELFF. The CDR3 DNA follows: TGCGCCAGCGGGACAGCCAAGACCGGGGAGCTGTTTTTT.

The chain's CDR3 is CASSQDIGSGNTIYF. The CDR3 region has the DNA TGTGCCAGCAGCCAAGATATTGGCTCTGGAAACACCATATATTTT. The genes are TRBV14 and TRBJ1-3, with D hard to call. The germline CDR1 and CDR2 sequences are SGHDN and FVKESK. The CDR3 runs 15 residues. The ends were cut back, 0 bases at V and 0 bases at J, with 6 bases in the middle.

The chain combines TRBV5-6 with TRBJ2-7; D is ambiguous. The CDR3 totals 12 residues. Trimming removed 4 bases at V and 5 bases at J, with 10 bases between. Per germline, CDR1 SGHDT and CDR2 YYEEEE. DNA for the CDR3: TGTGCCAGCAGCCGGCAAGGGCACGAGCAGTACTTC. Protein product: CASSRQGHEQYF.

This clonotype has a handful of counts. The rearrangement links TRBV29-1 to TRBJ2-7; D perhaps matches TRBD1 (5 bases). Germline V gene lookup returns CDR1 SQVTM and CDR2 ANQGSEA. With 4 bases removed from V and 2 bases from J, the gap between germline ends came to 12 bases. This CDR3 has 13 residues. In DNA, the CDR3 is TGCAGCGTTGGCCTCAGGGTCACCTACGAGCAGTACGTC. Protein product: CSVGLRVTYEQYV.

In this sample, this clonotype turned up once. The CDR3 DNA reads TGTGCCAGTAGTAAAGGGCAGGGCTTGGACATTCAGTACTTC. This encodes CASSKGQGLDIQYF. The chain recombines TRBV19 with TRBJ2-4; TRBD1 might be the D (5 bases). Trimming pared 4 bases from V and 8 bases from J, leaving 15 bases between. The CDR3 totals 14 residues. CDR1 and CDR2 from the germline V gene are LNHDA and SQIVND (reference sequence).

This clonotype was found a few times. The gene calls are TRBV11-3 and TRBJ1-6; tentatively, D is TRBD1 (6 bases). CDR1 SGHNT and CDR2 YENEEA come from the germline V gene. The V end was cut by 4 bases, the J end by 10 bases, with 20 bases between. The length of the CDR3 is 16 residues. For the CDR3, the DNA is TGTGCCAGCAGCTCATCATTGACAGGAAAGGAATCACCCCTCCACTTT. Translation gives CASSSSLTGKESPLHF.

This clonotype was recorded a few times. CDR3 amino acids: CSVVVMGEPGGYNEQFF. The CDR3 coding sequence is TGCAGCGTTGTGGTCATGGGGGAGCCGGGGGGGTACAATGAGCAGTTCTTC. The chain is built from TRBV29-1 and TRBJ2-1, with 8 bases that match TRBD2. The CDR3 is made up of 17 amino acids. Unmatched junction bases numbered 15, after V lost 4 bases and J lost 4 bases. Per the germline V gene, CDR1 is SQVTM and CDR2 is ANQGSEA.

V usage is TRBV10-3 and J usage is TRBJ2-5, with D uncertain. The germline V gene has CDR1 ENHRY and CDR2 SYGVKD. Trimming cost V 0 bases and J 5 bases, with 4 bases left between them. The CDR3 contains 12 residues. The CDR3: CAISESRETQYF. The CDR3 DNA is TGTGCCATCAGTGAGTCTCGGGAGACCCAGTACTTC.

This clonotype was observed at least ten times. The rearrangement uses TRBV7-2 and TRBJ2-5; D assignment may be TRBD1 or TRBD2 (5 bases each). V gave up 0 bases and J gave up 0 bases, with 14 bases separating them. The CDR3 consists of 17 residues. The germline gives CDR1 SGHTA, CDR2 FQGNSA. DNA of the CDR3: TGTGCCAGCAGCTTAGCGCCCCCAGGGACGTACCAAGAGACCCAGTACTTC. The encoded protein is CASSLAPPGTYQETQYF.

The V call is TRBV27, the J call TRBJ1-2, with no clear D. Trimming took off 5 bases at V and 4 bases at J, with 11 bases between the two ends. From germline, CDR1 is MNHEY and CDR2 SMNVEV (reference sequence). The CDR3 is 13 amino acids. This CDR3 reads CASSPRAPYGYTF. As DNA, the CDR3 is TGTGCCAGCAGTCCTCGGGCTCCCTATGGCTACACCTTC.

Only a few counts were recorded for this clonotype. This sequence joins TRBV11-1 and TRBJ2-7, with 7 bases aligning to TRBD1. This CDR3 region has 17 residues. Germline V gene lookup returns CDR1 SGHAT and CDR2 FQDESV (reference sequence). V shed 6 bases and J 0 bases; nucleotides not matched to a gene: 14. CDR3 sequence reads: CASSSYTGTAISYEQYF. The CDR3, as DNA: TGTGCCAGCAGTTCCTACACCGGGACAGCGATCTCCTACGAGCAGTACTTC.

In this sample, this clonotype turned up a few times. The chain recombines TRBV28 with TRBJ1-5; D not resolved. The V end lost 7 bases, the J end lost 3 bases, and 16 bases lay between the germline ends. Germline V gives CDR1 MDHEN, CDR2 SYDVKM. CDR3 length: 15 amino acids. The CDR3 is CASTPRPRFNQPQHF. CDR3 DNA: TGTGCCAGCACCCCAAGGCCCAGGTTCAATCAGCCCCAGCATTTT.

This clonotype was seen repeatedly, ten times or more. The chain is built from TRBV6-5 and TRBJ1-1; unclear D gene. V shed 6 bases and J shed 5 bases, with 13 bases lying between them. This CDR3 spans 13 amino acids. The germline V gene encodes CDR1 MNHEY and CDR2 SVGAGI. The CDR3: CASSYSVGTEAFF. The DNA for the CDR3 is TGTGCCAGCAGCTATTCAGTGGGAACTGAAGCTTTCTTT.

The chain recombines TRBV27 with TRBJ2-3; possibly TRBD2 for D (5 bases). Germline assignment: CDR1 MNHEY and CDR2 SMNVEV (reference sequence). Trimming took off 5 bases at V and 5 bases at J, with 17 bases between the two ends. CDR3 size: 15 residues. The CDR3 nucleotides read TGTGCCAGCAGTCTATACGGGCCGGAGGTAGATACGCAGTATTTT. It specifies CASSLYGPEVDTQYF.

The chain is built from TRBV29-1 and TRBJ1-5; D not certain. The germline V gene has CDR1 SQVTM and CDR2 ANQGSEA. The CDR3 totals 13 residues. The V end was cut by 4 bases, the J end by 3 bases, with 10 bases between. CDR3 amino acids: CSVGAPINQPQHF. CDR3 DNA: TGCAGCGTTGGGGCACCAATCAATCAGCCCCAGCATTTT.

This clonotype came up a few times. The rearrangement joins TRBV29-1 to TRBJ1-1; D is ambiguous. The CDR3 covers 10 residues. The V end lost 7 bases, the J end lost 2 bases, and 5 bases lay between the germline ends. CDR1 is SQVTM, CDR2 ANQGSEA, per germline. CDR3 residues: CSGLNTEAFF. The CDR3 DNA follows: TGCAGCGGATTAAACACTGAAGCTTTCTTT.

The chain couples TRBV13 to TRBJ1-2; D uncertain. The CDR3 consists of 15 residues. Germline-derived CDR1 and CDR2 are PRHDT and FYEKMQ (reference sequence). Trimming left V 2 bases short and J 6 bases short, with 16 bases between. The DNA for the CDR3 is TGTGCCAGCAGCTTAAGGGTTGGCCCTCGCGATGGCTACACCTTC. It encodes CASSLRVGPRDGYTF.

This clonotype has a count of ten or more. The chain recombines TRBV7-6 with TRBJ1-2, with 8 nucleotides matching TRBD1. Germline V gene sequence: CDR1 SGHVS, CDR2 FNYEAQ. V trimming: 3 bases; J trimming: 11 bases; junction bases outside the gene matches: 5. The CDR3 has 12 residues. Here the CDR3 reads CASSLGQVEYTF. The CDR3 DNA is TGTGCCAGCAGCTTGGGACAGGTAGAATACACCTTC. The whole variable domain, remainder taken from reference TRBV7-6 and TRBJ1-2, is GAGVSQSPRYKVTKRGQDVALRCDPISGHVSLYWYRQALGQGPEFLTYFNYEAQQDKSGLPNDRFSAERPEGSISTLTIQRTEQRDSAMYRCASSLGQVEYTFGSGTRLTVV.

This clonotype showed up just a few times. The CDR3 spells CAISDGDDETQYF. CDR3 DNA: TGTGCCATCAGTGACGGAGATGATGAGACCCAGTACTTC. This rearrangement joins TRBV10-3 to TRBJ2-5; D is unresolved. The CDR3 sequence is 13 residues long. CDR1 ENHRY and CDR2 SYGVKD come from the germline V gene. V was trimmed by 3 bases and J by 5 bases, leaving 10 bases between them.

The table lists this clonotype with a few counts. This sequence joins TRBV12-3 or TRBV12-4 and TRBJ2-1; 9 nucleotides match TRBD1. The CDR3 loop spans 16 amino acids. Losses at the gene ends were 5 bases for V and 3 bases for J; bases not matched to a gene: 8. The CDR3 sequence: CASSRDRGIYYNEQFF. Here the CDR3 DNA reads TGTGCCAGCAGTCGAGACAGGGGGATTTACTACAATGAGCAGTTCTTC.

V and J are TRBV14 and TRBJ1-6; 7 bases are shared with TRBD1. This CDR3 contains 17 residues. Germline CDR1 is SGHDN and CDR2 is FVKESK. Trimming cost V 1 base and J 8 bases; bases outside gene matches: 11. The CDR3 here is CASSQVGTVSSYSPLHF. DNA for the CDR3: TGTGCCAGCAGCCAAGTTGGGACAGTCTCTTCGTATTCACCCCTCCACTTT.

This clonotype was picked up a small number of times. This chain uses TRBV20-1 with TRBJ2-2; weak D call: TRBD2 (6 bases). This CDR3 has 18 amino acids. The germline V and J ends were trimmed by 0 bases and 5 bases, with 22 bases remaining between them. Germline CDR1 and CDR2: DFQATT and SNEGSKA (reference sequence). The chain's CDR3 is CSARDPGGASTGTGELFF. In DNA form, the CDR3 reads TGCAGTGCTAGAGATCCGGGCGGGGCGTCAACCGGGACCGGGGAGCTGTTTTTT.

The chain uses TRBV5-1 and TRBJ1-5; TRBD1 aligns across 7 bases. CDR1 and CDR2 from the germline V gene are SGHRS and YFSETQ. The CDR3 covers 17 residues. The ends lost 5 bases at V and 1 base at J; junction bases unmatched: 12. The CDR3 DNA sequence: TGCGCCAGCAGTGGGGAGGGACAGATTTGGAGCAATCAGCCCCAGCATTTT. Its protein product is CASSGEGQIWSNQPQHF. Variable domain in full (rest from reference TRBV5-1 and TRBJ1-5): KAGVTQTPRYLIKTRGQQVTLSCSPISGHRSVSWYQQTPGQGLQFLFEYFSETQRNKGNFPGRFSGRQFSNSRSEMNVSTLELGDSALYLCASSGEGQIWSNQPQHFGDGTRLSIL.